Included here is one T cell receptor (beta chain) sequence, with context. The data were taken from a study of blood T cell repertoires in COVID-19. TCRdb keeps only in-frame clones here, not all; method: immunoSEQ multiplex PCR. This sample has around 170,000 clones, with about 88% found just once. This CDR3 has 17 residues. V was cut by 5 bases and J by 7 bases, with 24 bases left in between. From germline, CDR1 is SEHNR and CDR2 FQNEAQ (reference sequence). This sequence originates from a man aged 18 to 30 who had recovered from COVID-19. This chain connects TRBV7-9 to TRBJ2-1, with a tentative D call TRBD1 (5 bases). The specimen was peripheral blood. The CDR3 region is CASSGKPRSGRVNEQFF. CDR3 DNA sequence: TGTGCCAGCAGCGGAAAACCCCGTTCGGGCAGGGTGAATGAGCAGTTCTTC.